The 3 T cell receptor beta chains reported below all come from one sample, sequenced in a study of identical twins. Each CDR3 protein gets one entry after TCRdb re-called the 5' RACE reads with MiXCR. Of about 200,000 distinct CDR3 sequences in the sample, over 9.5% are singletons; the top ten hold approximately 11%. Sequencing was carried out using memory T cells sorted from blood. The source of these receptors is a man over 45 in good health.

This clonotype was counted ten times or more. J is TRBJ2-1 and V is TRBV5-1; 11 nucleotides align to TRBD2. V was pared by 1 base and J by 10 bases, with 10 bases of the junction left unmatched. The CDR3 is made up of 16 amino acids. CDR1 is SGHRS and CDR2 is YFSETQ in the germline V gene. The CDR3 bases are TGCGCCAGCAGCTTGTCCACTAGCGGGGGTGGTCAAGAGCAGTTCTTC. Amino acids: CASSLSTSGGGQEQFF.

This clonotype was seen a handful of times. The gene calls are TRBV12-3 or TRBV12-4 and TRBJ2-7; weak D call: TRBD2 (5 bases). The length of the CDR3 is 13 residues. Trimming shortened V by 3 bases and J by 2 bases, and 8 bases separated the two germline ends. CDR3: CASSLRVTYEQYF. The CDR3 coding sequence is TGTGCCAGCAGTTTGCGGGTCACCTACGAGCAGTACTTC.

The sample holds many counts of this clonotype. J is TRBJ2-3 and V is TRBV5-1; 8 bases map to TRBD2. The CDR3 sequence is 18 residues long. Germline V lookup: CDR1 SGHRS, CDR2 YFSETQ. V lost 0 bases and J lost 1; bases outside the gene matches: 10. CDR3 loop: CASSLETGLAGGTDTQYF. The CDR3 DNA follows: TGCGCCAGCAGCTTGGAGACTGGACTAGCCGGGGGCACAGATACGCAGTATTTT. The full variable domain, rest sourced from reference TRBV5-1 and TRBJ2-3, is KAGVTQTPRYLIKTRGQQVTLSCSPISGHRSVSWYQQTPGQGLQFLFEYFSETQRNKGNFPGRFSGRQFSNSRSEMNVSTLELGDSALYLCASSLETGLAGGTDTQYFGPGTRLTVL.